Below, 6 T cell receptor beta chains from the same sample are listed, as sequenced in a study of CD8+ T cells in alopecia areata. RNA extraction was followed by reverse transcription into cDNA, which acted as the sequencing template. Profiled with immunoSEQ multiplex PCR; TCRdb holds only in-frame clones, not every one. Among some 120,000 clones listed, around 50% were seen once. Sequenced sample: NKG2D-low CD8+ T cells sorted from blood. The receptors here all came from a human donor with alopecia areata.

The chain couples TRBV29-1 to TRBJ2-3; 12 nucleotides line up with TRBD2. The V gene end was trimmed by 4 bases and the J gene end by 5 bases; junction bases not matched to a gene: 1. The germline V gene encodes CDR1 SQVTM and CDR2 ANQGSEA. This CDR3 contains 13 residues. CDR3 DNA sequence: TGCAGCGTTGGGACTAGCGGGAAAGATACGCAGTATTTT. Its translation is CSVGTSGKDTQYF.

Only a few counts were recorded for this clone. The genes are TRBV29-1 and TRBJ1-6; D is unclear. This CDR3 contains 14 residues. Germline lookup yields CDR1 SQVTM and CDR2 ANQGSEA. Trimming cost V 5 bases and J 5 bases, with 13 bases left between them. Here the CDR3 reads CSVSEDGDNSPLHF. The CDR3 nucleotides read TGCAGCGTTAGCGAGGACGGTGATAATTCACCCCTCCACTTT. The variable domain in full, completed from reference TRBV29-1 and TRBJ1-6, reads SAVISQKPSRDICQRGTSLTIQCQVDSQVTMMFWYRQQPGQSLTLIATANQGSEATYESGFVIDKFPISRPNLTFSTLTVSNMSPEDSSIYLCSVSEDGDNSPLHFGNGTRLTVT.

The count of this clone is one. The chain employs TRBV5-1 and TRBJ2-3, with D perhaps TRBD2 (5 bases). With 1 base removed from V and 2 bases from J, the gap between germline ends came to 11 bases. CDR1 is SGHRS and CDR2 is YFSETQ in the germline V gene. The CDR3 consists of 15 residues. The CDR3 DNA reads as TGCGCCAGCAGCTTGAAACTAGAACACACAGATACGCAGTATTTT. It encodes CASSLKLEHTDTQYF. The full variable domain, its missing parts supplied by reference TRBV5-1 and TRBJ2-3, is KAGVTQTPRYLIKTRGQQVTLSCSPISGHRSVSWYQQTPGQGLQFLFEYFSETQRNKGNFPGRFSGRQFSNSRSEMNVSTLELGDSALYLCASSLKLEHTDTQYFGPGTRLTVL.

The chain has TRBV4-1 and TRBJ1-1; TRBD1 matches 8 bases. CDR1 MGHRA and CDR2 YSYEKL come from the germline V gene. The V segment lost 1 base and the J segment 7 bases; nucleotides outside the gene matches: 5. The CDR3 runs to 14 residues. CDR3 in amino acids: CASSQGPGTGEAFF. CDR3 coding DNA: TGCGCCAGCAGCCAAGGTCCCGGGACAGGTGAAGCTTTCTTT.

The chain links TRBV29-1 to TRBJ1-2, with D uncertain. The CDR3 extends over 12 amino acids. CDR1 and CDR2 from the germline V gene are SQVTM and ANQGSEA. V gave up 4 bases and J gave up 3 bases, with 9 bases separating them. For the CDR3, the DNA is TGCAGCGTTGGCAGCCGGTACTATGGCTACACCTTC. Translating gives CSVGSRYYGYTF.

This clone was seen a handful of times. J is TRBJ2-2 and V is TRBV29-1; maybe TRBD1 (6 bases). This CDR3 contains 14 residues. The V gene's germline CDR1 is SQVTM and CDR2 ANQGSEA. V lost 6 bases and J 0 bases, leaving 11 bases between the germline ends. CDR3 sequence reads: CSVPDSANTGELFF. The CDR3 nucleotides are TGCAGCGTCCCGGACAGCGCGAACACCGGGGAGCTGTTTTTT.